This T cell receptor (beta chain) was profiled in a study of regulatory T cells in long-lasting Graves disease. Study-wide background: Those Graves' patients who were newly diagnosed had been on antithyroid drugs under 3 months.

Whole-study results and caveats: The study found TRBV28, TRBJ1-2 and TRBJ2-5 favored in persistent disease.

Comments on this clonotype: Its antigen is unknown.

Time point indicated: newly diagnosed GD, antithyroid drugs for less than 3 months. The authors made the TCR library using RNA they extracted from PBMCs. Sequencing libraries for TCR beta were prepared with iRepertoire HTBI primers and Arm-PCR of CDR3 regions. As processed by the authors: Looking across samples, the authors found 55 to 70 TRBV and some 15 TRBJ segments. TCRdb analysed the multiplex PCR reads with MiXCR anew, one entry per CDR3 protein. The V and J calls follow TCRdb's processing rather than the paper's. This table holds fewer than 650,000 distinct CDR3 sequences, about 15% found once. CDR3 length: 15 residues. In germline, CDR1 is LGHNA, CDR2 YNFKEQ. The same data also contributed to another study, on T cells in Graves' hyperthyroidism and ophthalmopathy. From that study: Across 18 months, stable Graves' hyperthyroidism was marked by no progression to ophthalmopathy.

This chain connects TRBV4-2 to TRBJ2-5, with a weak D call TRBD2 (5 bases). The closer fit of TRBJ2-1 to the DNA end suggests the J call may be wrong. This sequence was found in a woman between 25 and 40 years old with Graves disease. This material consisted of peripheral blood mononuclear cells (PBMCs), taken at new diagnosis, from a patient treated with antithyroid drugs. CDR3 sequence (DNA): TGTGCCAGCAGCCGCATAGGAGGCTCCTACAATGAGCAGTTCTTC. It specifies CASSRIGGSYNEQFF.